This TCR beta chain was profiled in a study of OX40 agonist ivuxolimab in advanced cancers. Study at large: The diagnoses of dose-escalation patients were hepatocellular carcinoma, melanoma, renal cell or head and neck cancer. Whole-study results and caveats: Patients who responded partially at 0.1-3.0 mg/kg showed clonal expansion ranking among the lowest. In a subset of nonresponders, normalized T-cell clonal expansion was also low.

Trimming took off 0 bases at V and 2 bases at J, with 1 base between the two ends. From germline, CDR1 is MNHEY and CDR2 SVGAGI. The CDR3 has 13 amino acids. Turning to this clone: The antigen is not known.

Here immunoSEQ multiplex PCR was the method, and the copy in TCRdb shows in-frame clones only, minus some. This sample has tens of thousands of clones, with less than 95% found just once. This receptor was obtained from an adult with an advanced solid tumor such as melanoma, head and neck, liver or kidney cancer. Here the sequenced sample was CD4+ or CD8+ T cells sorted from blood, taken in a trial of the OX40 agonist ivuxolimab. J is TRBJ2-2 and V is TRBV6-5; no definite D call. The CDR3 DNA sequence: TGTGCCAGCAGTTACTCTAACACCGGGGAGCTGTTTTTT. Translating it yields CASSYSNTGELFF.